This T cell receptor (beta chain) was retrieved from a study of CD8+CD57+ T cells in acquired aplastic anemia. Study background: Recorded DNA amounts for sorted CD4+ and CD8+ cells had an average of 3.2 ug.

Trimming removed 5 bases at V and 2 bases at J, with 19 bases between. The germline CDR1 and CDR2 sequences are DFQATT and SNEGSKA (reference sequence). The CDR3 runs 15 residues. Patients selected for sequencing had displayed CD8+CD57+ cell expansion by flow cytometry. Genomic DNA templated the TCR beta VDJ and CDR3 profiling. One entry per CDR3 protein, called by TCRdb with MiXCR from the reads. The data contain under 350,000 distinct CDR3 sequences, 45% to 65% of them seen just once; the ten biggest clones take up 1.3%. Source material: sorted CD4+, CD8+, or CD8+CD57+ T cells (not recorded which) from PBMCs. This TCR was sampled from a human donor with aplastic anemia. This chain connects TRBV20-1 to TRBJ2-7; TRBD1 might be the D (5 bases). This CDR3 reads CSAFPNGHTTYEQYF. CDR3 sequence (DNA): TGCAGTGCTTTCCCTAACGGACACACCACCTACGAGCAGTACTTC.